A single T cell receptor (beta chain) is shown here with its context. Produced via immunoSEQ multiplex PCR; TCRdb's table is partial and in-frame only. The sample includes around 130,000 clones, more than 80% of them seen just once. CDR3 length: 14 residues. The germline V gene encodes CDR1 MNHEY and CDR2 SVGAGI. With 7 bases clipped from V and 5 bases from J, the junction kept 5 bases outside the gene matches. This record comes from a study of control samples from healthy donors and cancer patients. The receptor's source is a man between 18 and 29 years old in good health. The chain has TRBV6-5 and TRBJ1-6, with 7 bases lining up with TRBD1. Sequenced: blood. The CDR3 spells CASKRDSDNSPLHF. DNA for the CDR3: TGTGCCAGCAAGCGGGACAGTGATAATTCACCCCTCCACTTT.